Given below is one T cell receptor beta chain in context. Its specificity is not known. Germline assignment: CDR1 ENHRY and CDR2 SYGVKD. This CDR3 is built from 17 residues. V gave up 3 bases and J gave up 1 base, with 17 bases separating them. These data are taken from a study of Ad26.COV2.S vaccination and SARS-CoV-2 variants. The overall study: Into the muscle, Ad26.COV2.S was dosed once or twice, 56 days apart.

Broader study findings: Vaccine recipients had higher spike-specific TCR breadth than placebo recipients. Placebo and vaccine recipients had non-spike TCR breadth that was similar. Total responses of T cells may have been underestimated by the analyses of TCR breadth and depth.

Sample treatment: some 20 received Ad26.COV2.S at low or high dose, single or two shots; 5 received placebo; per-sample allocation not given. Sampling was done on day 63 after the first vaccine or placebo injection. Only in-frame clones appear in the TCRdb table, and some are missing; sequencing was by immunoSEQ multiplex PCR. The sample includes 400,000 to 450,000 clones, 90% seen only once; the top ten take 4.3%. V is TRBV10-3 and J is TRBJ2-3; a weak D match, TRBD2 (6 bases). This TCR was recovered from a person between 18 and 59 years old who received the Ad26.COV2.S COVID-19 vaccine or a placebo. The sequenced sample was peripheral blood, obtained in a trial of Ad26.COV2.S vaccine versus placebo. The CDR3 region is CAISDPFSGWRTDTQYF. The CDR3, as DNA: TGTGCCATCAGTGACCCCTTTAGCGGATGGCGCACAGATACGCAGTATTTT.